Below are 30 T cell receptor beta chains sequenced from a single sample in a study of CD8+CD57+ T cells in acquired aplastic anemia. TCR beta VDJ and CDR3 profiling used genomic DNA as template. MiXCR, applied by TCRdb to the reads, yields one record per CDR3 protein. The sample carries about 180,000 distinct CDR3 sequences, approximately 48% recorded once. Only patients with CD8+CD57+ cell expansion on flow cytometry were chosen for sequencing. The sample consisted of sorted CD4+, CD8+, or CD8+CD57+ T cells (not recorded which) from PBMCs. The receptors were sampled from a human donor with aplastic anemia.

This chain's CDR3 is CASSIRPGQPYEQYF. CDR3 nucleotides: TGTGCCAGTAGTATACGGCCGGGACAGCCCTACGAGCAGTACTTC. The chain combines TRBV19 with TRBJ2-7; TRBD1 matches 7 bases. The ends lost 2 bases at V and 2 bases at J; junction bases unmatched: 6. This CDR3 region has 15 residues. The germline V gene encodes CDR1 LNHDA and CDR2 SQIVND (reference sequence).

The sample holds a few counts of this clonotype. This sequence joins TRBV4-1 and TRBJ1-3; tentative D call: TRBD1 (6 bases). V was pared by 4 bases and J by 0 bases, with 13 bases between. The CDR3 extends over 16 amino acids. Looked up from germline, CDR1 is MGHRA and CDR2 is YSYEKL. This CDR3 is CASSRAQGLSGNTIYF. The CDR3 bases are TGCGCCAGCAGCCGGGCTCAGGGGCTCTCTGGAAACACCATATATTTT.

The chain recombines TRBV5-5 with TRBJ2-3, with 8 positions matching TRBD2. The CDR3 is 15 residues long. The V gene end was trimmed by 2 bases and the J gene end by 5 bases; junction bases not matched to a gene: 7. CDR1 is SGHKS and CDR2 is YYEKEE in the germline V gene (reference sequence). The CDR3 is CASSFDGRALDTQYF. The CDR3 coding sequence is TGTGCCAGCAGCTTCGACGGGAGGGCCTTAGATACGCAGTATTTT.

The genes are TRBV2 and TRBJ1-2; no clear D. The CDR3 has 13 residues. The V gene lost 5 bases and the J gene lost 4 bases, with 11 bases spanning the gap. Germline CDR1 is SNHLY and CDR2 is FYNNEI. DNA of the CDR3: TGTGCCAGCAGTCCAGAAAGCAGCTATGGCTACACCTTC. Its translation is CASSPESSYGYTF.

This clonotype was picked up many times. V is TRBV12-5 and J is TRBJ1-5; a weak D match, TRBD1 (5 bases). CDR1 is LGHNT, CDR2 FRNRAP, per germline. The germline V and J ends were trimmed by 6 bases and 4 bases, with 10 bases remaining between them. This CDR3 is built from 13 residues. The CDR3 protein is CASGADSNQPQHF. CDR3 bases: TGTGCTAGTGGCGCAGACAGTAATCAGCCCCAGCATTTT.

On this clonotype: A read error may account for a junction end that differs from germline. The DNA of the CDR3 is TGTGCCACCAGGGAGCTCTCTGGGAACACCATATATTTT. It specifies CATRELSGNTIYF. V usage is TRBV24-1 and J usage is TRBJ1-3; D uncertain. The CDR3 runs to 13 residues. The germline gives CDR1 KGHDR, CDR2 SFDVKD.

This clonotype has ten or more counts. V gene TRBV6-5 combines with J gene TRBJ1-4, with D unresolved. With 0 bases removed from V and 4 bases from J, the gap between germline ends came to 9 bases. This CDR3 has 15 residues. The V gene's germline CDR1 is MNHEY and CDR2 SVGAGI. The CDR3 coding sequence is TGTGCCAGCAGTTACTCATCCCCTCGTAATGAAAAACTGTTTTTT. This translates into CASSYSSPRNEKLFF.

This rearrangement joins TRBV20-1 to TRBJ2-5; 13 nucleotides match TRBD2. With 1 base clipped from V and 2 bases from J, the junction kept 4 bases outside the gene matches. There are 16 residues in the CDR3. Germline V gene sequence: CDR1 DFQATT, CDR2 SNEGSKA (reference sequence). The CDR3 bases are TGCAGTGCTAGAGGCAGGACTAGCGGGAGACAAGAGACCCAGTACTTC. It specifies CSARGRTSGRQETQYF.

This clonotype was seen many times. The rearrangement uses TRBV5-1 and TRBJ2-3; TRBD2 matches at 9 bases. Germline V gene lookup returns CDR1 SGHRS and CDR2 YFSETQ. The V gene end was trimmed by 1 base and the J gene end by 1 base; junction bases not matched to a gene: 4. The CDR3 loop spans 16 amino acids. CDR3 sequence reads: CASSLNSGGRTDTQYF. CDR3 bases: TGCGCCAGCAGCTTGAATAGCGGGGGCCGCACAGATACGCAGTATTTT.

This clonotype was counted ten times or more. V gene TRBV5-4 combines with J gene TRBJ2-2; unclear D gene. Germline-derived CDR1 and CDR2 are SGHNT and YYREEE (reference sequence). The CDR3 totals 13 residues. The V end lost 4 bases, the J end lost 2 bases, and 6 bases lay between the germline ends. Here the CDR3 reads CASSHQNTGELFF. The CDR3 DNA sequence: TGTGCCAGCAGCCACCAAAACACCGGGGAGCTGTTTTTT.

The chain carries TRBV5-4 and TRBJ2-7; TRBD1 or TRBD2 may be the D gene (5 bases each). The CDR3 has 16 amino acids. Trimming left V 4 bases short and J 3 bases short, with 20 bases between. CDR1 SGHNT and CDR2 YYREEE come from the germline V gene (reference sequence). The CDR3 nucleotides read TGTGCCAGCAGCCCCCCCGGGGACCGCTCTTACTACGAGCAGTACTTC. This translates into CASSPPGDRSYYEQYF.

This clonotype came up a few times. V gene TRBV2 combines with J gene TRBJ2-5; 7 bases match TRBD1. From germline, CDR1 is SNHLY and CDR2 FYNNEI. The CDR3 runs to 13 residues. V lost 3 bases to trimming and J lost 5 bases; unmatched junction nucleotides: 3. CDR3: CASSDGQEETQYF. The CDR3 DNA reads TGTGCCAGCAGTGACGGACAGGAGGAGACCCAGTACTTC.

The chain couples TRBV7-9 to TRBJ2-3, with 8 bases fitting TRBD1. V gave up 11 bases and J gave up 3 bases; unmatched junction bases: 10. The CDR3 covers 14 residues. CDR1 SEHNR and CDR2 FQNEAQ come from the germline V gene (reference sequence). CDR3 DNA: TGTGCCTCGGACAGGGAGTTGTTGACAGATACGCAGTATTTT. Its protein product is CASDRELLTDTQYF.

The chain uses TRBV2 and TRBJ2-2, with 9 positions matching TRBD2. The trim removed 2 bases at V and 4 bases at J, leaving 2 bases unmatched. The CDR3 contains 15 residues. Germline-derived CDR1 and CDR2 are SNHLY and FYNNEI. CDR3 nucleotides: TGTGCCAGCAGTGAACGCGGGAGGGCCACCGGGGAGCTGTTTTTT. Translating it yields CASSERGRATGELFF.

The chain couples TRBV29-1 to TRBJ2-7, with 8 bases lining up with TRBD2. Germline values: CDR1 SQVTM, CDR2 ANQGSEA. This CDR3 region has 14 residues. CDR3 nucleotide sequence: TGCAGTGTTCTGAGCGGGGGAAGCTCCTACGAGCAGTACGTC. Protein sequence: CSVLSGGSSYEQYV.

This chain joins TRBV15 and TRBJ2-3, with D perhaps given as TRBD1 or TRBD2 (6 bases each). This CDR3 contains 13 residues. Trimming stripped 0 bases from V and 10 bases from J, with 11 bases between. Germline V CDR1 and CDR2: LNHNV, YYDKDF (reference sequence). Here the CDR3 DNA reads TGTGCCACCAGCAGAGATCCGGGGGCCGCGCAGTATTTT. It encodes CATSRDPGAAQYF.

This clonotype came up many times. This sequence joins TRBV15 and TRBJ2-7; D perhaps matches TRBD1 (6 bases). The CDR3 has 15 amino acids. CDR1 is LNHNV, CDR2 YYDKDF, per germline (reference sequence). Trimming removed 0 bases from V and 1 base from J, with 10 bases in between. The DNA of the CDR3 is TGTGCCACCAGCAGAGAGGCGGACAGTTCCTACGAGCAGTACTTC. This encodes CATSREADSSYEQYF.

This chain joins TRBV5-4 and TRBJ2-3; D uncertain. The germline V and J ends were trimmed by 3 bases and 4 bases, with 9 bases remaining between them. The length of the CDR3 is 13 residues. The germline gives CDR1 SGHNT, CDR2 YYREEE (reference sequence). In nucleotides, the CDR3 is TGTGCCAGCAGCTCCCCAGTGGCAGATACGCAGTATTTT. Translation: CASSSPVADTQYF. Full variable domain (outside the CDR3, taken from reference TRBV5-4 and TRBJ2-3): ETGVTQSPTHLIKTRGQQVTLRCSSQSGHNTVSWYQQALGQGPQFIFQYYREEENGRGNFPPRFSGLQFPNYSSELNVNALELDDSALYLCASSSPVADTQYFGPGTRLTVL.

This clonotype came up a few times. A single base separates this from a much larger clone, so it may be a read error. The J gene is TRBJ1-1, the V gene TRBV12-3 or TRBV12-4, with D tentatively TRBD1 (5 bases). V dropped 6 bases and J dropped 4 bases, with 12 bases sitting between them. This CDR3 is built from 13 residues. The CDR3 DNA reads TGTGCCAGCAGGGGGACGGAGAGCACTGAAGCTTTCTTT. Encoded protein: CASRGTESTEAFF.

This clonotype was observed a few times. The V and J genes are TRBV24-1 and TRBJ2-2, with unresolved D. This CDR3 is built from 12 residues. Germline values: CDR1 KGHDR, CDR2 SFDVKD. V was trimmed by 9 bases and J by 7 bases, leaving 11 bases between them. The CDR3 sequence is CATSSAGGELFF. The CDR3 region has the DNA TGTGCCACCTCCTCGGCAGGCGGGGAGCTGTTTTTT.

The rearrangement joins TRBV3-1 to TRBJ2-5; D may be TRBD1 or TRBD2 (5 bases each). The CDR3 extends over 15 amino acids. The ends were cut back, 1 base at V and 6 bases at J, with 15 bases in the middle. The germline V gene encodes CDR1 LGHDT and CDR2 YNNKEL (reference sequence). In DNA form, the CDR3 reads TGTGCCAGCAGCCAAGGGGTGGAGGACACCCAGACCCAGTACTTC. Its protein is CASSQGVEDTQTQYF.

In this sample, this clonotype turned up a few times. One junction end disagrees with the germline gene, perhaps due to a read error. V is TRBV20-1 and J is TRBJ1-6, with 8 bases fitting TRBD1. Germline CDR1 is DFQATT and CDR2 is SNEGSKA (reference sequence). The CDR3 extends over 13 amino acids. Here the CDR3 DNA reads TGCAGTGCCGTGACAGGGGTGAATTCACCCCCCCACTTT. Translation gives CSAVTGVNSPPHF.

This clonotype was recorded at least ten times. This chain connects TRBV6-1 to TRBJ2-7; 7 bases line up with TRBD1. The length of the CDR3 is 12 residues. Germline-derived CDR1 and CDR2 are MNHNS and SASEGT. J lost 7 bases, V lost 8 bases, and 8 bases had no gene match. Here the CDR3 reads CASYTGAGEQYF. CDR3 nucleotides: TGTGCCAGCTATACAGGGGCCGGGGAGCAGTACTTC.

V and J are TRBV2 and TRBJ1-5; TRBD1 agrees at 9 bases. This CDR3 is built from 14 residues. Losses at the gene ends were 6 bases for V and 7 bases for J; bases not matched to a gene: 7. Germline lookup yields CDR1 SNHLY and CDR2 FYNNEI. CDR3 DNA sequence: TGTGCCAGCAGCGACAGGGGGTCGGGGCAGCCCCAGCATTTT. It translates to CASSDRGSGQPQHF.

This clonotype was counted only a few times. The genes are TRBV20-1 and TRBJ1-4, with 7 positions matching TRBD1. The CDR3 is 16 amino acids. CDR1 DFQATT and CDR2 SNEGSKA come from the germline V gene (reference sequence). Germline trimming cut 0 bases from V and 9 bases from J; bases unmatched to any gene: 13. This chain's CDR3 is CSAREGVQGTGKKLFF. The CDR3 DNA follows: TGCAGTGCTAGAGAGGGGGTACAGGGGACCGGTAAAAAACTGTTTTTT.

The chain combines TRBV7-9 with TRBJ1-1; no clear D gene. Deletions cut 1 base from V and 1 base from J, with 7 bases between. Germline loops: CDR1 SEHNR, CDR2 FQNEAQ (reference sequence). This CDR3 comprises 14 residues. CDR3 DNA: TGTGCCAGCAGCTTAGTAAAGGGGAACACTGAAGCTTTCTTT. Its translation is CASSLVKGNTEAFF.

This sequence joins TRBV12-3 or TRBV12-4 and TRBJ1-2, with 7 nucleotides matching TRBD1. The CDR3 is made up of 14 amino acids. Losses at the gene ends were 6 bases for V and 1 base for J; bases not matched to a gene: 5. Here the CDR3 DNA reads TGTGCCAGCAGGGGGACAGCGATTAACTATGGCTACACCTTC. Protein sequence: CASRGTAINYGYTF.

This clonotype was detected many times. The chain has TRBV9 and TRBJ1-2; 9 bases map to TRBD1. The trim removed 5 bases at V and 5 bases at J, leaving 7 bases unmatched. Germline lookup yields CDR1 SGDLS and CDR2 YYNGEE. This CDR3 region has 14 residues. CDR3 coding DNA: TGTGCCAGCAGACCGGAGACAGGGGGTTATGGCTACACCTTC. This encodes CASRPETGGYGYTF. Full variable domain (rest looked up from reference TRBV9 and TRBJ1-2): DSGVTQTPKHLITATGQRVTLRCSPRSGDLSVYWYQQSLDQGLQFLIQYYNGEERAKGNILERFSAQQFPDLHSELNLSSLELGDSALYFCASRPETGGYGYTFGSGTRLTVV.

This clonotype has at least ten counts. This chain links TRBV6-2 or TRBV6-3 with TRBJ1-1, with D unresolved. The CDR3 loop spans 14 amino acids. Germline-derived CDR1 and CDR2 are MNHEY and SVGEGT. The germline V and J ends were trimmed by 6 bases and 1 base, with 12 bases remaining between them. CDR3 nucleotide sequence: TGTGCCAGCAGCTTCTCGACAACGAACACTGAAGCTTTCTTT. Translation gives CASSFSTTNTEAFF.

This chain uses TRBV9 with TRBJ2-2; 9 nucleotides align to TRBD1. Germline V gene sequence: CDR1 SGDLS, CDR2 YYNGEE. The length of the CDR3 is 19 residues. V was clipped by 1 base and J by 6 bases; unmatched bases: 16. The CDR3 sequence: CASSVSFGTGYNPSGELFF. CDR3 sequence (DNA): TGTGCCAGCAGCGTATCTTTCGGGACAGGGTACAATCCGTCCGGGGAGCTGTTTTTT. Full variable domain (remainder filled in from reference TRBV9 and TRBJ2-2): DSGVTQTPKHLITATGQRVTLRCSPRSGDLSVYWYQQSLDQGLQFLIQYYNGEERAKGNILERFSAQQFPDLHSELNLSSLELGDSALYFCASSVSFGTGYNPSGELFFGEGSRLTVL.